This TCR beta chain was sequenced during a study of blood T cells in healthy people across ages. Combining a sample-barcoded 5' primer with a J-beta primer mix, a second PCR ran for roughly 6 to 12 cycles. TCRdb ran MiXCR on the 5' RACE reads and lists one entry per CDR3 protein. This repertoire shows hundreds of thousands of distinct CDR3 sequences, approximately 25% found once; its top ten account for more than 7.5%. The V gene's germline CDR1 is DFQATT and CDR2 SNEGSKA (reference sequence). V gave up 6 bases and J gave up 0 bases, with 21 bases separating them. CDR3 length: 16 amino acids. This sample was shared with a second study, whose subject was T cells of mothers and their children.

Input material: blood. V and J are TRBV20-1 and TRBJ2-7, with D unclear. The sequence was collected from a boy younger than 18 in good health. The DNA for the CDR3 is TGCAGTGCCAACGATCGGACGTCCGTAAGCTCCTACGAGCAGTACTTC. Translated, it gives CSANDRTSVSSYEQYF.